This TCR beta chain was obtained from a study of neurological immune-mediated disorders. Germline CDR1 is KGHSH and CDR2 is LQKENI. This CDR3 comprises 15 residues. V lost 6 bases to trimming and J lost 0 bases; unmatched junction nucleotides: 2. 5'RACE employing 10-nucleotide random UMIs yielded the cDNA. TCRdb itself ran the 5' RACE reads through MiXCR, one entry per CDR3 protein. The table records about 20,000 distinct CDR3 sequences, about 16% of them present only once. Overall study results and limits: Patients with HTLV-1-associated myelopathy had the highest level of TCR clonal expansion, whereas patients with multiple sclerosis had the lowest level, falling beneath the level found in healthy controls. Across subjects, no CDR3 amino acid sequence appeared in expanded clones of more than one subject, a finding that suggested private repertoires in all groups.

This clonotype was observed at least ten times. Its antigen is as yet unknown. The chain has TRBV18 and TRBJ2-6, with TRBD2 matching over 7 bases. This TCR came from a female donor with HTLV-1-associated myelopathy (HAM/TSP). What was sequenced was PBMCs. CDR3 sequence reads: CASSGGISGANVLTF. The DNA for the CDR3 is TGTGCCAGCTCGGGGGGGATCTCTGGGGCCAACGTCCTGACTTTC.